The text below deals with one T cell receptor beta chain. Its antigen is unidentified. The data were taken from a study of graft-versus-host responses after intestinal transplantation. Overall study context: Every transplant recipient was induced with anti-thymocyte globulin, then maintained on tacrolimus and steroids for about 3 years. Whole-study results and caveats: Recipient-marrow GvH clones were detected, some having first appeared in ileum or blood.

Profiled with immunoSEQ multiplex PCR; TCRdb holds only in-frame clones, not every one. In the table there are fewer than 70,000 clones, roughly 90% of which are singletons. Germline V gene lookup returns CDR1 SGHNT and CDR2 YYREEE (reference sequence). This CDR3 has 16 amino acids. With 3 bases clipped from V and 10 bases from J, the junction kept 9 bases outside the gene matches. The gene calls are TRBV5-4 and TRBJ2-1, with TRBD2 matching over 14 bases. Material: bone marrow, obtained less than 750 days after intestinal transplantation. This clonotype was obtained from a human patient who received an intestinal transplant, so some T cells may come from the graft donor. The CDR3 nucleotides read TGTGCCAGCAGCTCGAGACTAGCGGGGGGGACTGGGGAGCAGTTCTTC. Amino acid sequence: CASSSRLAGGTGEQFF. The full variable domain, rest sourced from reference TRBV5-4 and TRBJ2-1, is ETGVTQSPTHLIKTRGQQVTLRCSSQSGHNTVSWYQQALGQGPQFIFQYYREEENGRGNFPPRFSGLQFPNYSSELNVNALELDDSALYLCASSSRLAGGTGEQFFGPGTRLTVL.